This T cell receptor beta chain was captured by sequencing in a study of blood T cell repertoires in COVID-19 (dated by TCRdb to between 2020 and 2021). Study-wide context: The collaborator samples originated in the United States, Italy and Spain and spanned the acute and convalescent phases of COVID-19. The repertoires were released in a freely available public database intended as a resource for research on the immune response to SARS-CoV-2. Where available, HLA class I and class II types were obtained from metadata supplied by the sample provider rather than from assay-based typing. The dataset comprised deeply sampled blood TCRbeta repertoires from subjects exposed to, actively infected with, or recovered from COVID-19. A de-identified subject ID, COVID-19 status, age in years and sex were almost always included in the sample metadata. The samples were drawn from the first 160 participants of the ongoing ImmuneRACE study and from more than 1,000 subjects provided by 6 global collaborators. The prospective study material was composed of cDNA or gDNA derived from T cells, B-cell-depleted T cells, or PBMCs.

Worth noting for this clone: No cognate antigen has been identified for it. Per-base quality was not reported, and no clone a single base away is much larger than it.

The study at large found these results: How much clinical and demographic metadata was included differed by source and by participant, and the metadata was provided uncurated.

In the germline V gene, CDR1 corresponds to LGHNA and CDR2 to YNFKEQ. V loses 0 bases at its end and J loses 6 bases; junction bases beyond the gene matches: 8. Including the terminal cysteine and phenylalanine, the CDR3 comprises 16 residues. The only DNA kept is the CDR3, 48 bases in frame from the first base. The immunoSEQ Assay, a bias-controlled multiplex PCR, was used to amplify TCRbeta CDR3 regions from genomic DNA. The authors processed their data as follows. The number of nucleated cells in each sample was estimated by amplification of reference gene primers within the assay. To quantify the absolute abundance of each unique TCRbeta CDR3 rearrangement, sequence reads were collapsed and filtered. For each sample, productive Simpson clonality was calculated as the square root of Simpson's diversity index over productive rearrangements. The table comes from immuneACCESS by way of TCRdb, which keeps in-frame sequences with V and J called. Part of the clones is missing from these tables; in studies checked, under half for an unresolved V gene and the rest for unknown reasons. The V and J calls and clone size come from that table; D and trimming were worked out from the DNA. This sample lists 250,000 to 300,000 clones; 85% to 90% were detected once. The ten top clones hold approximately 10% of the sample.

At one collaborating source in Seattle, patients were enrolled during active infection and were followed longitudinally through the course of disease. Each collaborating institution followed its own protocols to collect whole blood in K2EDTA tubes. For TCRbeta analysis, collaborators shipped samples in one of three forms: frozen whole blood, isolated PBMCs, or DNA extracted from either of those sample types. The origin of this receptor is a woman aged 25 to 45 with COVID-19, enrolled during active disease. The sequenced sample was peripheral blood. The rearranged segments are TRBV4-2 and TRBJ2-3, with 8 junctional bases fitting TRBD2. The CDR3 has the sequence CASSQDFGSGTDTQYF. The sequenced DNA: TGTGCCAGCAGCCAAGATTTTGGTAGCGGGACGGATACGCAGTATTTT.